Listed below are T cell receptor beta chains from one sample, sequenced in a study of cytotoxic CD8 clonotypes in ibrutinib-treated CLL. Sequencing used immunoSEQ multiplex PCR; TCRdb keeps in-frame clones, though not all of them. The sample records over 150,000 clones, around 72% being singletons. This sample comprised PBMCs, obtained after 24 months of ibrutinib treatment. Source of these receptors: a human donor with chronic lymphocytic leukemia. Each CDR3 is given with its conserved first and last residue.

v_call	j_call	cdr3_aa
TRBV30	TRBJ2-7	CAWSGRRYEQYF
TRBV4-3	TRBJ2-1	CASSQDLSGYNEQFF
TRBV7-9	TRBJ1-1	CASSVAEGAFF
TRBV6-6	TRBJ2-1	CASSYSTSAYNEQFF
TRBV5-1	TRBJ1-2	CASSLGWRDGYTF
TRBV21-1	TRBJ2-2	CASSKEGGDYTGELFF
TRBV30	TRBJ2-1	CAWGLNEQFF
TRBV27	TRBJ2-6	CASTLLGGANVLTF
TRBV20-1	TRBJ1-2	CSVGDYGYTF
TRBV6-1	TRBJ2-7	CASSDFSGLAGLYEQYF